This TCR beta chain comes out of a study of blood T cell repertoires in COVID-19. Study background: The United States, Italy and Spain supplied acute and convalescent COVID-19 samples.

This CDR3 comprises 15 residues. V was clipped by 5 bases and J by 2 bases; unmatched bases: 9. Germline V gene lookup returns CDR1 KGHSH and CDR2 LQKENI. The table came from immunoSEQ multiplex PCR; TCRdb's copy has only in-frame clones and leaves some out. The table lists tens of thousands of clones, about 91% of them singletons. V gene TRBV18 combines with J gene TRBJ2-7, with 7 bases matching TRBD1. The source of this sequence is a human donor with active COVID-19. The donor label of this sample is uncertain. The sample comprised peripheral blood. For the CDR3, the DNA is TGTGCCAGCTCAGCAGACAGGGTGAGTCCCTACGAGCAGTACTTC. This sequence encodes CASSADRVSPYEQYF. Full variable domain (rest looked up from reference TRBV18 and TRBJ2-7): NAGVMQNPRHLVRRRGQEARLRCSPMKGHSHVYWYRQLPEEGLKFMVYLQKENIIDESGMPKERFSAEFPKEGPSILRIQQVVRGDSAAYFCASSADRVSPYEQYFGPGTRLTVT.